This TCR beta chain derives from a study of cytomegalovirus exposure and HLA in healthy donors. Study-level points and caveats: According to an earlier analysis, most TCR beta V segments yielded productive rearrangements about 87% or about 30% of the time. Among TCR beta chains of equal frequency, HLA-associated ones were more clonally expanded in a later analysis. Diagnosis of cytomegalovirus status made by the classifier reportedly showed high specificity and sensitivity.

Each donor's status was that of a healthy bone marrow donor. In the case of this clone: Its antigen is unknown.

V dropped 4 bases and J dropped 6 bases, with 10 bases sitting between them. The CDR3 spans 13 residues. Germline V gene lookup returns CDR1 MNHNS and CDR2 SASEGT. The PCR made use of 60 Vbeta and 13 Jbeta primers. TCRdb's table, derived via immunoSEQ multiplex PCR, lists solely in-frame clones and lacks some. Of some 150,000 clones in the sample, around 78% were seen once. The sample was PBMCs. The chain joins TRBV6-1 to TRBJ2-1, with unresolved D. The sequence came from a man aged 35-49 years in good health and CMV-seropositive. CDR3 DNA sequence: TGTGCCAGCAGTGCGAACGCGGTCAATGAGCAGTTCTTC. Protein: CASSANAVNEQFF.